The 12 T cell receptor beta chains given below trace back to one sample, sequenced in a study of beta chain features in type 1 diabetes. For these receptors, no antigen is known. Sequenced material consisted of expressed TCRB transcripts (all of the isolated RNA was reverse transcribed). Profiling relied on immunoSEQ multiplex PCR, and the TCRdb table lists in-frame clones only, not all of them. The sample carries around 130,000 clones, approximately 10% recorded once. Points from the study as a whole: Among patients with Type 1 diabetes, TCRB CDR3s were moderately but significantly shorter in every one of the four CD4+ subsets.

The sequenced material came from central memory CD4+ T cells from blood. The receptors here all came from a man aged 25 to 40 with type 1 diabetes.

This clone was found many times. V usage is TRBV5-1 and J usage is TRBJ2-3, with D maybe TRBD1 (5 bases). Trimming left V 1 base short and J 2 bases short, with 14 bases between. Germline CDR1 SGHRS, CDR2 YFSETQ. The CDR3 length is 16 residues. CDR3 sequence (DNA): TGCGCCAGCAGCTTGCAGGGATTATCTTCCACAGATACGCAGTATTTT. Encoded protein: CASSLQGLSSTDTQYF.

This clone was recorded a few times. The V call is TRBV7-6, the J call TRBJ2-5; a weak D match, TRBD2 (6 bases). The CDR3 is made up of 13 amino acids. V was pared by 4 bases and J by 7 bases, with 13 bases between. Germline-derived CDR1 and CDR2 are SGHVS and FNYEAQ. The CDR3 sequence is CASSSGLQGTQYF. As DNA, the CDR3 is TGTGCCAGCAGCTCGGGACTGCAGGGGACCCAGTACTTC.

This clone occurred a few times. CDR3 DNA sequence: TGCGCCAGCAGCTGGAGGGCTGACCCGGCGAACACTGAAGCTTTCTTT. This translates into CASSWRADPANTEAFF. This chain uses TRBV5-1 with TRBJ1-1; D gene ambiguous. The germline CDR1 and CDR2 sequences are SGHRS and YFSETQ. The CDR3 length is 16 residues. Trimming shortened V by 3 bases and J by 1 base, and 16 bases separated the two germline ends.

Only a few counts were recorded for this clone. The CDR3 region is CASSGDGSGANVLTF. CDR3 coding DNA: TGCGCCAGCAGCGGAGACGGATCTGGGGCCAACGTCCTGACTTTC. The V gene is TRBV5-1, the J gene TRBJ2-6; no firm D call. The germline CDR1 and CDR2 sequences are SGHRS and YFSETQ. V gave up 4 bases and J gave up 1 base, with 9 bases separating them. The CDR3 consists of 15 residues.

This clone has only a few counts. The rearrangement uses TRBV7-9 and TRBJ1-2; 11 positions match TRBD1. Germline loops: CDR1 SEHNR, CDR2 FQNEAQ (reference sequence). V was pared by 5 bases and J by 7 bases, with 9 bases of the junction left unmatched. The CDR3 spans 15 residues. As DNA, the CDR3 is TGTGCCAGCAGCCCTGCCGGGACAGGGGGTTTTGGCTACACCTTC. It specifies CASSPAGTGGFGYTF.

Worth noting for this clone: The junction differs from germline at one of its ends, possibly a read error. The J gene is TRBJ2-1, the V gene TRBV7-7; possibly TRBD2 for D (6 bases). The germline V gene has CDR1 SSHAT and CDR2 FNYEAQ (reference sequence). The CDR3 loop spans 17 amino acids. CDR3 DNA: TGTGCTAGCAGCCCCAGTGGGGACTCTCGCTCCTACAATGAGCAGTTCTTC. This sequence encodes CASSPSGDSRSYNEQFF. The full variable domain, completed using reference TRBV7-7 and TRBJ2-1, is GAGVSQSPRYKVTKRGQDVTLRCDPISSHATLYWYQQALGQGPEFLTYFNYEAQPDKSGLPSDRFSAERPEGSISTLTIQRTEQRDSAMYRCASSPSGDSRSYNEQFFGPGTRLTVL.

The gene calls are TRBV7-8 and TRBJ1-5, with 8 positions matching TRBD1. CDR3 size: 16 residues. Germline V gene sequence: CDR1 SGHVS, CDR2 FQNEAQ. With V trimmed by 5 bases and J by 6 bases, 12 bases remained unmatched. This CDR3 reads CASSPVQGGKSQPQHF. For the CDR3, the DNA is TGTGCCAGCAGCCCTGTACAGGGGGGTAAGAGTCAGCCCCAGCATTTT.

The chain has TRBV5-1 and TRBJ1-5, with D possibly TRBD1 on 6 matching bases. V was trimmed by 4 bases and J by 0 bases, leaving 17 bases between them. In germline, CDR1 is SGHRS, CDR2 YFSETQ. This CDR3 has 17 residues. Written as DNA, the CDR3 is TGCGCCAGCAGCCCGTTTTACAGGGTTTATAGCAATCAGCCCCAGCATTTT. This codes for CASSPFYRVYSNQPQHF.

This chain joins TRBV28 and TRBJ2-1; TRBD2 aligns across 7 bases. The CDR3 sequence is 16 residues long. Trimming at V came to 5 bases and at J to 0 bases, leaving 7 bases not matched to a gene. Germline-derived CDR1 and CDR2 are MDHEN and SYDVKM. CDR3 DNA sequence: TGTGCCAGCAGTCCCCCGCGGGGGAGCTCCTACAATGAGCAGTTCTTC. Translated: CASSPPRGSSYNEQFF.

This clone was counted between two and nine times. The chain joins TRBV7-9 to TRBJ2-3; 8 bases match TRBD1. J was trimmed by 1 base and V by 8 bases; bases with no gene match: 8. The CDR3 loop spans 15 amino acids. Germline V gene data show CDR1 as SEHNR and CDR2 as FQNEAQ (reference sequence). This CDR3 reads CASLHTGQGTDTQYF. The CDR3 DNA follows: TGTGCCAGCCTTCATACGGGACAGGGCACAGATACGCAGTATTTT.

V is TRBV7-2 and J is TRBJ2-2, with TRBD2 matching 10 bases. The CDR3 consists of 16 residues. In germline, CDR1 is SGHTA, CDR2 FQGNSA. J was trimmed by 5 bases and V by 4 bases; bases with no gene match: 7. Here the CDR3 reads CASSSASSGGTGELFF. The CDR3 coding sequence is TGTGCCAGCAGCTCCGCTTCTAGCGGGGGAACCGGGGAGCTGTTTTTT. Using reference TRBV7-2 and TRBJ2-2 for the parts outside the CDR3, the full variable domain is GAGVSQSPSNKVTEKGKDVELRCDPISGHTALYWYRQSLGQGLEFLIYFQGNSAPDKSGLPSDRFSAERTGGSVSTLTIQRTQQEDSAVYLCASSSASSGGTGELFFGEGSRLTVL.

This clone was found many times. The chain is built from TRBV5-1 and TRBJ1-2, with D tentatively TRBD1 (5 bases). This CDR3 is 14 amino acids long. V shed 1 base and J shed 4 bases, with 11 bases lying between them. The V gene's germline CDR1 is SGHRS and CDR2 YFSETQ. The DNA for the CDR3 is TGCGCCAGCAGCTTGTCTACAGGCCGCTATGGCTACACCTTC. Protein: CASSLSTGRYGYTF.